A selection of T cell receptor beta chains follows, all from one sample in a study of T cells in Graves' hyperthyroidism and ophthalmopathy. One entry per CDR3 protein, called by TCRdb with MiXCR from the multiplex PCR reads. The profile shows around 620,000 distinct CDR3 sequences, 15% to 20% of them singletons. Specimen: blood. The origin of the receptors is a young woman with Graves' hyperthyroidism. The CDR3 runs from the conserved cysteine through the conserved F or W. The D gene is left open where the match is weak. Size values are once, few and many counts, or a class for expanded clones, and some rows have none.

CDR3aa	CDR3nt	abundance	d_gene	j_gene	len	v_gene
CASSLMGFNQPQHF	TGTGCCAGCAGTTTAATGGGTTTCAATCAGCCCCAGCATTTT	many	NA	TRBJ1-5	14	TRBV28
CASSLVAGARTGELFF	TGTGCCAGCAGCTTAGTTGCGGGAGCTAGGACCGGGGAGCTGTTTTTT	NA	TRBD2	TRBJ2-2	16	TRBV7-2
CASTTTGAAYEQYF	TGTGCCAGCACCACGACAGGGGCAGCCTACGAGCAGTACTTC	many	TRBD1	TRBJ2-7	14	TRBV7-2
CSVEGEAEGRNEAFF	TGCAGCGTGGAAGGTGAAGCGGAGGGGAGGAATGAAGCTTTCTTT	many	NA	TRBJ1-1	15	TRBV29-1
CASSDSAGGGNEQFF	TGTGCCAGCAGTGATTCAGCGGGAGGGGGCAATGAGCAGTTCTTC	NA	TRBD2	TRBJ2-1	15	TRBV2
CASSPGRETEAFF	TGTGCCAGCAGTCCAGGCAGGGAAACTGAAGCTTTCTTT	many	NA	TRBJ1-1	13	TRBV12-3/TRBV12-4
CASSQVVGRSNEQYF	TGTGCCAGCAGCCAAGTAGTCGGGAGGAGCAACGAGCAGTACTTC	few	TRBD2	TRBJ2-7	15	TRBV3-1
CASSEPSGSYTGELFF	TGTGCCAGCAGTGAACCAAGCGGGAGTTACACCGGGGAGCTGTTTTTT	NA	TRBD2	TRBJ2-2	16	TRBV25-1
CASRVGRSSPIDTQYF	TGTGCCAGCAGAGTAGGGAGGTCTAGCCCCATCGATACGCAGTATTTT	many	NA	TRBJ2-3	16	TRBV11-3
CATSRSINTGELFF	TGTGCCACCAGTAGGTCCATAAACACCGGGGAGCTGTTTTTT	many	NA	TRBJ2-2	14	TRBV24-1
CASSKAGVTDTQYF	TGTGCCAGCAGTAAAGCGGGAGTGACAGATACGCAGTATTTT	many	TRBD2	TRBJ2-3	14	TRBV28
CASSRGGINEKLFF	TGTGCCAGCAGCAGGGGGGGCATTAATGAAAAACTGTTTTTT	few	NA	TRBJ1-4	14	TRBV7-9
CASSQGISQGGEKLFF	TGCGCCAGCAGCCAAGGAATCTCGCAGGGCGGAGAAAAACTGTTTTTT	NA	NA	TRBJ1-4	16	TRBV4-3
CASSPGLAGGPSTDTQYF	TGTGCCAGCAGCCCTGGACTAGCGGGAGGGCCGAGCACAGATACGCAGTATTTT	NA	TRBD2	TRBJ2-3	18	TRBV12-3/TRBV12-4
CASSYGGTSGRDEQYF	TGTGCCAGCAGTTATGGGGGAACTAGCGGGAGGGACGAGCAGTACTTC	NA	TRBD2	TRBJ2-7	16	TRBV28
CASSLGSHRGGRPGEQFF	TGTGCCAGCAGCTTAGGCAGCCATAGGGGCGGGCGGCCGGGTGAGCAGTTCTTC	many	NA	TRBJ2-1	18	TRBV11-3
CASSRGQINYGYTF	TGTGCCAGCAGCCGGGGACAGATTAACTATGGCTACACCTTC	many	TRBD1	TRBJ1-2	14	TRBV6-1
CSRLAGVMSYNEQFF	TGCAGTAGACTAGCGGGAGTTATGTCCTACAATGAGCAGTTCTTC	many	TRBD2	TRBJ2-1	15	TRBV20-1
CASSVGTSGSYEQYF	TGTGCCAGCAGCGTTGGGACTAGCGGGAGCTACGAGCAGTACTTC	many	TRBD2	TRBJ2-7	15	TRBV9
CASSSALLVSYEQYF	TGTGCCAGCAGCTCCGCTTTGCTAGTGAGCTACGAGCAGTACTTC	NA	NA	TRBJ2-7	15	TRBV13